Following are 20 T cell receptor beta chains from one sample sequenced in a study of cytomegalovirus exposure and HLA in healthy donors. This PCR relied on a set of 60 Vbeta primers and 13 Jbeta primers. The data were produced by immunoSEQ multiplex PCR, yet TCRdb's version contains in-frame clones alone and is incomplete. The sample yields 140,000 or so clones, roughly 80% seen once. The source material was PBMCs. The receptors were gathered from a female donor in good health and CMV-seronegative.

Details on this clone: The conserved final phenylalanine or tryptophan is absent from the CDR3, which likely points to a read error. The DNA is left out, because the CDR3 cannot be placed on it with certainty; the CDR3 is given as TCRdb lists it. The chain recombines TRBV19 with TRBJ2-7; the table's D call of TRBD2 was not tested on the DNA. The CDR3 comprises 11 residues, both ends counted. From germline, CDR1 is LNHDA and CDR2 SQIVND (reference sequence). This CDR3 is CASSTPGLFLY.

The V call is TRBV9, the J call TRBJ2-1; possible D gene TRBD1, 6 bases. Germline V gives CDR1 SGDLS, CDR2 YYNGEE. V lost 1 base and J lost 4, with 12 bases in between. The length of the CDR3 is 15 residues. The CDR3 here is CASSVRQGGYNEQFF. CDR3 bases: TGTGCCAGCAGCGTACGGCAAGGGGGATACAATGAGCAGTTCTTC. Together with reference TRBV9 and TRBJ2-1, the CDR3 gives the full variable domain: DSGVTQTPKHLITATGQRVTLRCSPRSGDLSVYWYQQSLDQGLQFLIQYYNGEERAKGNILERFSAQQFPDLHSELNLSSLELGDSALYFCASSVRQGGYNEQFFGPGTRLTVL.

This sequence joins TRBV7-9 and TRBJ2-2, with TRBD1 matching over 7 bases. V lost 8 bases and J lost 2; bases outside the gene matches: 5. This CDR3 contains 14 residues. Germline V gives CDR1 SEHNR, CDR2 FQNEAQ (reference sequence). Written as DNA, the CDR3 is TGTGCCAGCGGGGACAGAGCAAACACCGGGGAGCTGTTTTTT. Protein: CASGDRANTGELFF.

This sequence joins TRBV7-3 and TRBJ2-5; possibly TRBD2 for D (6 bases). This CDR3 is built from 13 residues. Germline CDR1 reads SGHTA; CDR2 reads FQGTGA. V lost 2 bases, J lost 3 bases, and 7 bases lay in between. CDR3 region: CASSLGTEETQYF. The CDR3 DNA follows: TGTGCCAGCAGCTTAGGGACTGAAGAGACCCAGTACTTC.

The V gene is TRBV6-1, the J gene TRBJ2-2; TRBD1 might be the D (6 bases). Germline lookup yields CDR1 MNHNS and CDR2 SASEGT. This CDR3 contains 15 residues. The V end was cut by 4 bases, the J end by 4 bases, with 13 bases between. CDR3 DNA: TGTGCCAGCAGTGCGCCGGGACACGCCACCGGGGAGCTGTTTTTT. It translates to CASSAPGHATGELFF.

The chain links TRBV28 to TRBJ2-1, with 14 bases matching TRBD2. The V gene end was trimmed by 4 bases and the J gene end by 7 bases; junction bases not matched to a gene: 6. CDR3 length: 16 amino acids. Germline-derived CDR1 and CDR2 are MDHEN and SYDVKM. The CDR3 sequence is CASSSPGLAGVNEQFF. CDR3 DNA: TGTGCCAGCAGTTCCCCGGGACTAGCGGGAGTTAATGAGCAGTTCTTC.

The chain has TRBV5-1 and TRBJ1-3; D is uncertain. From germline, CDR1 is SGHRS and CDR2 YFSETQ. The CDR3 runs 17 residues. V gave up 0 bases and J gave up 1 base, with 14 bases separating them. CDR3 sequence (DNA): TGCGCCAGCAGCTTGGGATTCCTGGGAGAATCTGGAAACACCATATATTTT. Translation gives CASSLGFLGESGNTIYF. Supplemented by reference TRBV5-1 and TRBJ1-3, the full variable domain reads KAGVTQTPRYLIKTRGQQVTLSCSPISGHRSVSWYQQTPGQGLQFLFEYFSETQRNKGNFPGRFSGRQFSNSRSEMNVSTLELGDSALYLCASSLGFLGESGNTIYFGEGSWLTVV.

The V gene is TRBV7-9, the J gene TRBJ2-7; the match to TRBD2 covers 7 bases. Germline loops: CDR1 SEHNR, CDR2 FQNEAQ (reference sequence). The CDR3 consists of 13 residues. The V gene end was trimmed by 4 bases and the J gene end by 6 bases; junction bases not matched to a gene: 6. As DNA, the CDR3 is TGTGCCAGCAGCTGGCACCTAGCGGTCGAGCAGTACTTC. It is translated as CASSWHLAVEQYF.

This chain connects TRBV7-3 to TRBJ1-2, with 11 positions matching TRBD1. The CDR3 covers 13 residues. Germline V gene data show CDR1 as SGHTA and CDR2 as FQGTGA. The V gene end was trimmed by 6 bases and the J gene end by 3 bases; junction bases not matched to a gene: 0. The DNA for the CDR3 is TGTGCCAGCAGGGGACAGGGGGACTATGGCTACACCTTC. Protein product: CASRGQGDYGYTF.

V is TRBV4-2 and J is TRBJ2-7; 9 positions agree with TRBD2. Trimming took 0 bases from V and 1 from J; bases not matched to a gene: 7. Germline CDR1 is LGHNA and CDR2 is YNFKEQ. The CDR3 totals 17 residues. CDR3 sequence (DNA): TGTGCCAGCAGCCAAGATCAGGCTAGCGGGATTTCCTACGAGCAGTACTTC. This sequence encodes CASSQDQASGISYEQYF.

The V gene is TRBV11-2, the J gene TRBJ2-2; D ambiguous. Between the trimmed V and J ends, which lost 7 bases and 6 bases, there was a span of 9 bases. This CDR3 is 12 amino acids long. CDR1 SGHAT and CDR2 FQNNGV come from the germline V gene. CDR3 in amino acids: CASTPLAGELFF. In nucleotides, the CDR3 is TGTGCCAGCACCCCTCTCGCCGGGGAGCTGTTTTTT.

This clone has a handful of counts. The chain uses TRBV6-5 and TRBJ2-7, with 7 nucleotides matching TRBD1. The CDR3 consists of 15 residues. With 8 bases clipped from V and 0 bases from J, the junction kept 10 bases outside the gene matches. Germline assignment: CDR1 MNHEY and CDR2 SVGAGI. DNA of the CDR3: TGTGCCAGCGGAAGATCTGGACAGGTCTCCTACGAGCAGTACTTC. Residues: CASGRSGQVSYEQYF.

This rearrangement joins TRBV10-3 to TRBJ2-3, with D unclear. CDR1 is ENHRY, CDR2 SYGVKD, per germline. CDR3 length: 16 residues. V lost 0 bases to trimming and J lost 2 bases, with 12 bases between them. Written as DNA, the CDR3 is TGTGCCATCAGTGAGTCGGGCCCTCCTCTCACAGATACGCAGTATTTT. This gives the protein CAISESGPPLTDTQYF.

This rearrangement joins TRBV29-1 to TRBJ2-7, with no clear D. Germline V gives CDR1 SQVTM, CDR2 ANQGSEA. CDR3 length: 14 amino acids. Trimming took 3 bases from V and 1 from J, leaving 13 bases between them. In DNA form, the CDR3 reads TGCAGCGTTGATAGCCCCAACTCTTCCTACGAGCAGTACTTC. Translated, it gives CSVDSPNSSYEQYF.

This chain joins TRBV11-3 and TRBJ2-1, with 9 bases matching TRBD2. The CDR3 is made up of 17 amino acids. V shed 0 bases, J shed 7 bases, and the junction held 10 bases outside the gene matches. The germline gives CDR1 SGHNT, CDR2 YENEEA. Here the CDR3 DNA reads TGTGCCAGCAGCTTAGATCGACTAGCGGCAGAGGGAAATGAGCAGTTCTTC. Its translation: CASSLDRLAAEGNEQFF.

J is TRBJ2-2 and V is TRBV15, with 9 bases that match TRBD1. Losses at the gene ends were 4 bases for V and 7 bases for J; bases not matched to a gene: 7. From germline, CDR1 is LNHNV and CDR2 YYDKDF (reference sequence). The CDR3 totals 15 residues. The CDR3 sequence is CATSTGDRAGGELFF. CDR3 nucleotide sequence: TGTGCCACCAGCACCGGGGACAGGGCTGGCGGGGAGCTGTTTTTT.

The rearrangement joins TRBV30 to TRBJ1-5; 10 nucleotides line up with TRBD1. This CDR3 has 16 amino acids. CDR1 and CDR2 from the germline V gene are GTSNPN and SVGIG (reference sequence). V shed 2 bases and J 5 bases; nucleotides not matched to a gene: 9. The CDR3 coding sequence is TGTGCCTGGAGTCCCCTAACCGGGACAGGGGATCAGCCCCAGCATTTT. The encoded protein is CAWSPLTGTGDQPQHF.

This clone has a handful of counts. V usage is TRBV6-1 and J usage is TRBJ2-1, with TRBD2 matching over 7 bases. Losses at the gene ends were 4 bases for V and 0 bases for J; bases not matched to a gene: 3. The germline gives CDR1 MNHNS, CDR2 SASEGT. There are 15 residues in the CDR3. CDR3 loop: CASSVLAPSYNEQFF. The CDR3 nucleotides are TGTGCCAGCAGTGTACTAGCGCCCTCCTACAATGAGCAGTTCTTC.

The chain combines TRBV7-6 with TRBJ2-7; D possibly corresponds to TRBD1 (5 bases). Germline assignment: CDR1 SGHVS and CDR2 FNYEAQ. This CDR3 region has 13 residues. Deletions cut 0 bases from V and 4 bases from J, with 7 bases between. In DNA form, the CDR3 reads TGTGCCAGCAGCTTAGCGAGACAGTACGAGCAGTACTTC. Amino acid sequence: CASSLARQYEQYF. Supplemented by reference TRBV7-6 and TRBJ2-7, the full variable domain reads GAGVSQSPRYKVTKRGQDVALRCDPISGHVSLYWYRQALGQGPEFLTYFNYEAQQDKSGLPNDRFSAERPEGSISTLTIQRTEQRDSAMYRCASSLARQYEQYFGPGTRLTVT.

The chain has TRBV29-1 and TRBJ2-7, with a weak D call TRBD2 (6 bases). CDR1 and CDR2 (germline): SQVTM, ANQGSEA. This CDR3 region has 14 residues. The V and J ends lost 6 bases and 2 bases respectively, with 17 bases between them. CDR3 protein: CSVESGTRTYEQYF. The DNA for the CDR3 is TGCAGCGTGGAATCCGGGACTCGAACCTACGAGCAGTACTTC.